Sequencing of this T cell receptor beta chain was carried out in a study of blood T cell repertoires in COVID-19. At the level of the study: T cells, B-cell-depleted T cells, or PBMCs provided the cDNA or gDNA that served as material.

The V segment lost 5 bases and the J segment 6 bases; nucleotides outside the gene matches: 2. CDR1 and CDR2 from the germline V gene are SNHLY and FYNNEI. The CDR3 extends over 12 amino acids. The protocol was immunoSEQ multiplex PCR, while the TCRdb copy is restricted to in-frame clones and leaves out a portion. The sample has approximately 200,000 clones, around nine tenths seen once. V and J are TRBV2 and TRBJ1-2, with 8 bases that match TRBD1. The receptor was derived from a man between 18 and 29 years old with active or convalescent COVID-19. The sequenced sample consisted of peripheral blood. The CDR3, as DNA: TGTGCCAGCAGTTTACAGGGGGATGGCTACACCTTC. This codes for CASSLQGDGYTF. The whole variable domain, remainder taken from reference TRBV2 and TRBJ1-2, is EPEVTQTPSHQVTQMGQEVILRCVPISNHLYFYWYRQILGQKVEFLVSFYNNEISEKSEIFDDQFSVERPDGSNFTLKIRSTKLEDSAMYFCASSLQGDGYTFGSGTRLTVV.